The clone carrying this TCR beta chain was seen a handful of times. Its antigen is still unknown. The primer mix had 60 Vbeta and 13 Jbeta primers. TCRdb's copy holds only in-frame clones and misses some; the assay was immunoSEQ multiplex PCR. This table has around 49,000 clones, around 80% appearing once. At sampling all donors were nominally healthy, likely with unrecorded immune exposures. The germline V and J ends were trimmed by 2 bases and 5 bases, with 4 bases remaining between them. The CDR3 loop spans 11 amino acids. Per the germline V gene, CDR1 is MDHEN and CDR2 is SYDVKM. The sample originates from a study of cytomegalovirus exposure and HLA in healthy donors. General study points: Presence/absence results assume similar sequencing depth per donor, which may not hold. Cytomegalovirus association was assigned to about 150 TCR beta chains. Reported performance of the classifier showed diagnosis of cytomegalovirus status with high specificity and sensitivity.

The V and J genes are TRBV28 and TRBJ2-7; D is uncertain. The sequence was collected from a man aged 25 to 40 in good health and CMV-seropositive. The sample consisted of PBMCs. The CDR3 loop is CASSLLDEQYF. Written as DNA, the CDR3 is TGTGCCAGCAGTTTACTAGACGAGCAGTACTTC.